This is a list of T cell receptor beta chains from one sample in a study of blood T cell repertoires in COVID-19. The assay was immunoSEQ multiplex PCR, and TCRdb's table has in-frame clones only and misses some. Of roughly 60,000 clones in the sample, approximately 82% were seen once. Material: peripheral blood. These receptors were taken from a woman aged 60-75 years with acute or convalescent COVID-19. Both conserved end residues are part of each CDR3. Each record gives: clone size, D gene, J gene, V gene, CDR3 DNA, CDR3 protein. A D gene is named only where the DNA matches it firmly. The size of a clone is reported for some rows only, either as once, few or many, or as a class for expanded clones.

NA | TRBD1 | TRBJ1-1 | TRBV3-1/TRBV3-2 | TGTGCCAGCACCCGGACAGGGGGCGCGACTGAAGCTTTCTTT | CASTRTGGATEAFF
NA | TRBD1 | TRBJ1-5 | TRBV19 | TGTGCCAGTAGCCCCGGACAGGGACGACAGCCCCAGCATTTT | CASSPGQGRQPQHF
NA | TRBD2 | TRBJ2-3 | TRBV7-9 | TGTGCCAGCAGCTCCCTAGCGGGGGCGGGAGATACGCAGTATTTT | CASSSLAGAGDTQYF
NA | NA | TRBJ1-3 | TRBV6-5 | TGTGCCAGCCGTTTTCCGGGAGGAAACACCATATATTTT | CASRFPGGNTIYF
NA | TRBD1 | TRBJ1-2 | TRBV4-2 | TGTGCCAGCAGCCAAGCGGGACAGGGAGTTGATGGCTACACCTTC | CASSQAGQGVDGYTF
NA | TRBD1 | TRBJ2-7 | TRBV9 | TGTGCCAGCAGCGTGGGACCGGGACAGGGAGCCTACGAGCAGTACTTC | CASSVGPGQGAYEQYF
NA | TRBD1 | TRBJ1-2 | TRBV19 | TGTGCCAGTAGTATAGATACAGGGGCCTCGGATGGCTACACCTTC | CASSIDTGASDGYTF
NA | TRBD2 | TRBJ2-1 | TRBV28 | TGTGCCAGCAGTACCCGGGGGGGCTCGGATGAGCAGTTCTTC | CASSTRGGSDEQFF
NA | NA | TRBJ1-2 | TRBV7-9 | TGTGCCAGCAGTTTGGACAGCTATGGCTACACCTTC | CASSLDSYGYTF
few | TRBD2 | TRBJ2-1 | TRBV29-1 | TGCAGCTTCAAAGCGGGGGGGGGCTACAATGAGCAGTTCTTC | CSFKAGGGYNEQFF
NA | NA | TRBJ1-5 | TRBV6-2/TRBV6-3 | TGTGCCAGCAGTTACTCATTCTTGGGGGGTTCCAATCAGCCCCAGCATTTT | CASSYSFLGGSNQPQHF
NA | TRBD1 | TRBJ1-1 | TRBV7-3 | TGTGCCAGCAGCTTGACAGGGGCCACGAACACTGAAGCTTTCTTT | CASSLTGATNTEAFF
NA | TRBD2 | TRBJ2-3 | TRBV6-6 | TGTGCCAGCGGCGGGGGAGGAGATACGCAGTATTTT | CASGGGGDTQYF
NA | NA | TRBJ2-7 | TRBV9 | TGTGCCAGCAGCGTCGCCTGGGACACCTACGAGCAGTACTTC | CASSVAWDTYEQYF
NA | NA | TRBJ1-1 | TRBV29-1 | TGCAGCGGGGGACATTTGAACACTGAAGCTTTCTTT | CSGGHLNTEAFF
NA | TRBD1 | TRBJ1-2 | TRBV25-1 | TGTGCCAGCAGTGAATCTTCACAGGGGCGACCTAACTATGGCTACACCTTC | CASSESSQGRPNYGYTF
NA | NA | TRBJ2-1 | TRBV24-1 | TGTGCCACCAGTGATTTGCAGGGTTCCTACAATGAGCAGTTCTTC | CATSDLQGSYNEQFF
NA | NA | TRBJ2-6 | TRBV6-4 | TGTGCCAGCAGTGACAGGGGAGGTGTAGGGGCCAACGTCCTGACTTTC | CASSDRGGVGANVLTF
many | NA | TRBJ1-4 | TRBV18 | TGTGCCAGCTCAGCCCAACGCCAGGCCACAACTAATGAAAAACTGTTTTTT | CASSAQRQATTNEKLFF
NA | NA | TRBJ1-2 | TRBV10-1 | TGCGCCAGCAGTGAGTCGGGGGGATATGGCTACACCTTC | CASSESGGYGYTF
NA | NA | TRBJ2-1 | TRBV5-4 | TGTGCCAGCAGCTTGGCCGGCGGGTCCAATGAGCAGTTCTTC | CASSLAGGSNEQFF
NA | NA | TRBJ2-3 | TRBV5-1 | TGCGCCAGCAGACCCGCCACAGGGAGCGGCACAGATACGCAGTATTTT | CASRPATGSGTDTQYF
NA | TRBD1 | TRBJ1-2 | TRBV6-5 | TGTGCCAGCAGTTCGACAGGGGGGTCACGGGGCTACACCTTC | CASSSTGGSRGYTF
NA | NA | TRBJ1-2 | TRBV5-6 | TGTGCCAGCAGCTCCGTTTATGAAGGGGACTATGGCTACACCTTC | CASSSVYEGDYGYTF
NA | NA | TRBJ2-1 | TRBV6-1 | TGTGCCAGCAGACCCGACAGTCACAATGAGCAGTTCTTC | CASRPDSHNEQFF
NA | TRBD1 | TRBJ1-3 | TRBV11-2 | TGTGCCAGCAGCTTAGGGACAGGGGGCTCTGGAAACACCATATATTTT | CASSLGTGGSGNTIYF
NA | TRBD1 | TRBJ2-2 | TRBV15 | TGTGCCACCAGCATCCCGGGACAGGGTGCCGGGGAGCTGTTTTTT | CATSIPGQGAGELFF
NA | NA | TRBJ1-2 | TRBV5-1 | TGCGCCAGCAGCTTGAGTTTGGCAGGTTCATCTAACTATGGCTACACCTTC | CASSLSLAGSSNYGYTF
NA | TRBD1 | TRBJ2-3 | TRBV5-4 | TGTGCCAGCAGCCCTCACCCGGGACAGGGCGGCACAGATACGCAGTATTTT | CASSPHPGQGGTDTQYF
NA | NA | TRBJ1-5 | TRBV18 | TGTGCCAGCTCACCTAGCCAGAATCAGCCCCAGCATTTT | CASSPSQNQPQHF
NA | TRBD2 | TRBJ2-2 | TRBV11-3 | TGTGCCAGCAGCTTTAGCGGGGGGGCTGACACCGGGGAGCTGTTTTTT | CASSFSGGADTGELFF
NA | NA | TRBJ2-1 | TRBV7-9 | TGTGCCAGCAGCTTAATACCTAGATACAATGAGCAGTTCTTC | CASSLIPRYNEQFF
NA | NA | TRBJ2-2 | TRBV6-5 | TGTGCCAGCAGGGGGGGGAACACCGGGGAGCTGTTTTTT | CASRGGNTGELFF
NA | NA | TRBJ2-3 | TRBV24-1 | TGTGCCACCGGAACTAACACAGATACGCAGTATTTT | CATGTNTDTQYF
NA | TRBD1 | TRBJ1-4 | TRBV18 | TGTGCCAGCTCGCCTGACAGGGGGCCTGAAAAACTGTTTTTT | CASSPDRGPEKLFF
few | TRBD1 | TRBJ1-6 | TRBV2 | TGTGCCAGCGGACGGACAGGGGGGGATTCACCCCTCCACTTT | CASGRTGGDSPLHF
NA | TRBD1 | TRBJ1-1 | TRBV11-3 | TGTGCCAGCAGCCGGGGACAGGGGGCCATGAACACTGAAGCTTTCTTT | CASSRGQGAMNTEAFF
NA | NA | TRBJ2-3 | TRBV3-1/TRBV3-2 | TGTGCCAGCAGCCAAGGGCTAGTAGGGGCAGATACGCAGTATTTT | CASSQGLVGADTQYF
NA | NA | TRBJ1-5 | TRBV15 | TGTGCCACCAGCAGGACCACGGGCGGGGGCAGCAATCAGCCCCAGCATTTT | CATSRTTGGGSNQPQHF
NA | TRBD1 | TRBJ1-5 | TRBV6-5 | TGTGCCAGCCAGACAGGGGGCTCGCCCCAGCATTTT | CASQTGGSPQHF
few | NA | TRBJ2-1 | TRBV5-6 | TGTGCCAGCAGCCCTTTAATTGGACAGAGAGGCAATGAGCAGTTCTTC | CASSPLIGQRGNEQFF
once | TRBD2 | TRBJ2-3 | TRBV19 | TGTGCCAGTAGTATTGCGTTGGGGCTAGCGGGCACAGATACGCAGTATTTT | CASSIALGLAGTDTQYF
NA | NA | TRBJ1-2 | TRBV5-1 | TGCGCCAGCAGCTTGGATGAAGGATGGAGCTATGGCTACACCTTC | CASSLDEGWSYGYTF
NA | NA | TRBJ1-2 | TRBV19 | TGTGCCAGTAGACGGCAGGGATCGTATGGCTACACCTTC | CASRRQGSYGYTF
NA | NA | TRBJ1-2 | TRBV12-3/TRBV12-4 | TGTGCCAGCCAGGATCTTTTTGGCTACACCTTC | CASQDLFGYTF
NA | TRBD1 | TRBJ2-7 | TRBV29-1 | TGCAGCGTTGGTCACAGGGGAACCTACGAGCAGTACTTC | CSVGHRGTYEQYF
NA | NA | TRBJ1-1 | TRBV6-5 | TGTGCCAGCAGTTACTCGAGGGCCAGGGGAGGGGAAGCTTTCTTT | CASSYSRARGGEAFF
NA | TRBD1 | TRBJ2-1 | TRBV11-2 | TGTGCCAGCAGCCGGTTTGGGACAGAGCCCAGCAATGAGCAGTTCTTC | CASSRFGTEPSNEQFF
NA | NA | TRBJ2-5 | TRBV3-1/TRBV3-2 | TGTGCCAGCAGCCAAGGGGGCAGCACCTCAGAGACCCAGTACTTC | CASSQGGSTSETQYF
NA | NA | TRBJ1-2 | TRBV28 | TGTGCCAGCAGTTCTGACAGCACTACTCTGGGGGGCTACACCTTC | CASSSDSTTLGGYTF
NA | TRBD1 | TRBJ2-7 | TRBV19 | TGTGCCAGTAGTTATGCCAGGGGGTTCGGCGAGCAGTACTTC | CASSYARGFGEQYF
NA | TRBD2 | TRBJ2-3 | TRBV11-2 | TGTGCCAGCAGCTTAGATCCTAGCGGGGGGGCTACAGATACGCAGTATTTT | CASSLDPSGGATDTQYF
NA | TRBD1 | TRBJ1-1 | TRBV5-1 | TGCGCCAGCAGCTTGCGGGTTGTGGGACAGGGTAACACTGAAGCTTTCTTT | CASSLRVVGQGNTEAFF
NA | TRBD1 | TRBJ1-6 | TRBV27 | TGTGCCAGCAGTTTACGGGGACAGGGGGATTCACCCCTCCACTTT | CASSLRGQGDSPLHF
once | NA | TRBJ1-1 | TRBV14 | TGTGCCAGCAGCCAAGATCTAAACACTGAAGCTTTCTTT | CASSQDLNTEAFF
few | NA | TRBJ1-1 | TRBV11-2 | TGTGCCAGCAGCTTAGAAGCGGGGCCGGCCGCTGAAGCTTTCTTT | CASSLEAGPAAEAFF
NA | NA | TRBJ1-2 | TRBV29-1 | TGCAGCGTCGGAGGGGTTAACGGCTACACCTTC | CSVGGVNGYTF
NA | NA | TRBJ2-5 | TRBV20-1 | TGCAGTGCTAGTGTCGTGTCGGGGGAGACCCAGTACTTC | CSASVVSGETQYF
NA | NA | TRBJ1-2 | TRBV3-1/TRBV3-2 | TGTGCCAGCAGCCATCGGGGGGCAGGTGGCTACACCTTC | CASSHRGAGGYTF